The 17 T cell receptor beta chains reported below all come from one sample, sequenced in a study of cytomegalovirus exposure and HLA in healthy donors. 13 Jbeta primers and 60 Vbeta primers were used for the PCR. TCRdb's table, derived via immunoSEQ multiplex PCR, lists solely in-frame clones and lacks some. The data show 130,000 or so clones, with 70% to 85% seen just once and less than 2% held by the top ten. The sequenced sample was PBMCs. These TCRs come from a woman in her 40s in good health and CMV-seronegative.

CDR3 DNA: TGTGCCAGCAGCCAAGAGAAAGGGGGCAGAGCCTACGAGCAGTACTTC. Translated, it gives CASSQEKGGRAYEQYF. V is TRBV14 and J is TRBJ2-7; 7 bases fit TRBD1. Germline assignment: CDR1 SGHDN and CDR2 FVKESK. CDR3 length: 16 amino acids. V dropped 0 bases and J dropped 2; count of bases not matched to a gene: 7.

The gene calls are TRBV11-2 and TRBJ2-7; TRBD1 is a possible D gene (6 bases). The germline V gene encodes CDR1 SGHAT and CDR2 FQNNGV. V lost 1 base and J lost 4, with 14 bases in between. CDR3 length: 15 residues. CDR3 sequence (DNA): TGTGCCAGCAGCTTAGTGGGGGCCGTATTGTACGAGCAGTACTTC. This sequence encodes CASSLVGAVLYEQYF.

The V gene is TRBV28, the J gene TRBJ1-1; D possibly corresponds to TRBD1 (5 bases). V lost 6 bases, J lost 0 bases, and 8 bases lay in between. The CDR3 is 13 amino acids. The V gene's germline CDR1 is MDHEN and CDR2 SYDVKM. CDR3 nucleotide sequence: TGTGCCAGCAGGGACACCTTGAACACTGAAGCTTTCTTT. Amino acid sequence: CASRDTLNTEAFF.

In its sample, this clone was seen once. The chain carries TRBV5-1 and TRBJ2-3; D is possibly TRBD2 (5 bases). The V gene lost 4 bases and the J gene lost 2 bases, with 23 bases spanning the gap. Germline loops: CDR1 SGHRS, CDR2 YFSETQ. The CDR3 is made up of 18 amino acids. The DNA of the CDR3 is TGCGCCAGCAGCCCGATGCCGTCTAGCCGGATTTTCACAGATACGCAGTATTTT. It translates to CASSPMPSSRIFTDTQYF.

The J gene is TRBJ1-1, the V gene TRBV5-4; TRBD1 is a possible D gene (5 bases). This CDR3 region has 16 residues. Germline CDR1 SGHNT, CDR2 YYREEE (reference sequence). Trimming pared 4 bases from V and 3 bases from J, leaving 19 bases between. In DNA, the CDR3 is TGTGCCAGCAGCCCAGAGGCAGGGAAGCAATACACTGAAGCTTTCTTT. It encodes CASSPEAGKQYTEAFF.

This sequence joins TRBV30 and TRBJ2-2, with TRBD1 as a possible D gene (6 bases). This CDR3 comprises 14 residues. The germline V gene has CDR1 GTSNPN and CDR2 SVGIG (reference sequence). In nucleotides, the CDR3 is TGTGCGGTAATTTCCCTCAGGGGTACCGGGGAGCTGTTTTTT. It is translated as CAVISLRGTGELFF.

The table lists this clone with a few counts. The gene calls are TRBV28 and TRBJ2-3, with D perhaps matching TRBD2 (6 bases). The CDR3 has 14 residues. Trimming stripped 7 bases from V and 5 bases from J, with 16 bases between. The V gene's germline CDR1 is MDHEN and CDR2 SYDVKM. The CDR3 region is CASNDAGSQDTQYF. Written as DNA, the CDR3 is TGTGCCAGCAACGACGCGGGAAGTCAAGATACGCAGTATTTT.

V and J are TRBV9 and TRBJ1-3; 11 nucleotides match TRBD1. J gave up 3 bases and V 4 bases, and 6 bases lay outside the gene matches. CDR1 and CDR2 (germline): SGDLS, YYNGEE. The CDR3 has 16 amino acids. CDR3: CASSTRTGGDGNTIYF. The CDR3 DNA sequence: TGTGCCAGCAGCACAAGGACAGGGGGCGATGGAAACACCATATATTTT.

CDR3 protein: CASSFLPGTGVSNSQETQYF. The DNA of the CDR3 is TGTGCCAGCAGTTTTCTTCCCGGGACAGGGGTTTCAAACTCCCAAGAGACCCAGTACTTC. This chain connects TRBV27 to TRBJ2-5; 10 nucleotides line up with TRBD1. The CDR3 is 20 residues long. The J segment lost 1 base and the V segment lost 3 bases, leaving 17 bases of the junction unmatched. Germline V CDR1 and CDR2: MNHEY, SMNVEV (reference sequence).

The CDR3 coding sequence is TGCGCCAGCAGCGGGGGGACAGCTACCTACGAGCAGTACTTC. This sequence encodes CASSGGTATYEQYF. The chain employs TRBV5-1 and TRBJ2-7, with a weak D call TRBD1 (7 bases). V lost 4 bases to trimming and J lost 2 bases, with 13 bases between them. The CDR3 covers 14 residues. Germline V gene data show CDR1 as SGHRS and CDR2 as YFSETQ. Complete variable domain (other parts from reference TRBV5-1 and TRBJ2-7): KAGVTQTPRYLIKTRGQQVTLSCSPISGHRSVSWYQQTPGQGLQFLFEYFSETQRNKGNFPGRFSGRQFSNSRSEMNVSTLELGDSALYLCASSGGTATYEQYFGPGTRLTVT.

The chain carries TRBV5-4 and TRBJ2-6; D perhaps matches TRBD1 (5 bases). V was pared by 3 bases and J by 2 bases, with 9 bases between. This CDR3 region has 15 residues. Germline CDR1 is SGHNT and CDR2 is YYREEE (reference sequence). CDR3 amino acids: CASSSPGTGANVLTF. The DNA of the CDR3 is TGTGCCAGCAGCTCCCCAGGGACTGGGGCCAACGTCCTGACTTTC.

This clone has just one count. Written as DNA, the CDR3 is TGTGCCAGCAGCGCGTGGGGACAGGGGAATTCACCCCTCCACTTT. It yields the protein CASSAWGQGNSPLHF. J is TRBJ1-6 and V is TRBV5-6; 10 bases are shared with TRBD1. J lost 7 bases, V lost 4 bases, and 5 bases had no gene match. This CDR3 is built from 15 residues. Per the germline V gene, CDR1 is SGHDT and CDR2 is YYEEEE.

This clone appeared a single time. CDR3 DNA: TGCGCCAGCAGCCTGGATGCGACTAGCGGGAGGGCTAAGTTCAATGAGCAGTTCTTC. This sequence encodes CASSLDATSGRAKFNEQFF. The chain has TRBV5-1 and TRBJ2-1, with 14 positions matching TRBD2. The CDR3 runs to 19 residues. After removal of 4 bases from V and 6 bases from J, the junction contained 15 bases not matched to a gene. Germline loops: CDR1 SGHRS, CDR2 YFSETQ.

This clone occurred a few times. The J gene is TRBJ1-2, the V gene TRBV29-1; possibly TRBD1 for D (5 bases). Germline loops: CDR1 SQVTM, CDR2 ANQGSEA. The V gene lost 7 bases and the J gene lost 10 bases, with 19 bases spanning the gap. This CDR3 is built from 12 residues. The CDR3 spells CSAGYQRDVYTF. For the CDR3, the DNA is TGCAGCGCCGGCTACCAGCGGGACGTCTACACCTTC.

The CDR3 sequence: CASSQIREYGETQYF. CDR3 coding DNA: TGTGCCAGCAGCCAAATAAGGGAGTACGGAGAGACCCAGTACTTC. The rearrangement uses TRBV4-2 and TRBJ2-5; D may be TRBD2 (5 bases). The CDR3 is made up of 15 amino acids. Germline CDR1 LGHNA, CDR2 YNFKEQ. The germline V and J ends were trimmed by 2 bases and 4 bases, with 14 bases remaining between them.

This chain joins TRBV13 and TRBJ1-3, with no clear D. V was cut by 1 base and J by 7 bases, with 11 bases left in between. Germline loops: CDR1 PRHDT, CDR2 FYEKMQ (reference sequence). The CDR3 length is 14 residues. The CDR3 spells CASSLELPGNTIYF. For the CDR3, the DNA is TGTGCCAGCAGCTTAGAACTCCCGGGGAACACCATATATTTT.

This sequence joins TRBV7-2 and TRBJ2-7; no clear D. Germline V gene lookup returns CDR1 SGHTA and CDR2 FQGNSA. V gave up 5 bases and J gave up 3 bases, with 14 bases separating them. The CDR3 extends over 14 amino acids. CDR3 sequence reads: CASSPQYGDYEQYF. Written as DNA, the CDR3 is TGTGCCAGCAGCCCCCAGTACGGAGACTACGAGCAGTACTTC.